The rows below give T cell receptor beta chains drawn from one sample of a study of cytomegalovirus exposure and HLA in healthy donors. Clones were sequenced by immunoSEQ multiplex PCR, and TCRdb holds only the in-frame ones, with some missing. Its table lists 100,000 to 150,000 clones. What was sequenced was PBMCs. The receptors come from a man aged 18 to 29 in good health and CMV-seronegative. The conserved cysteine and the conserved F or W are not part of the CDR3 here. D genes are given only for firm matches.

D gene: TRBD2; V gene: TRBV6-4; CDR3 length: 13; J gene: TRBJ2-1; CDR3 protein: ASSEIASGSNEQF
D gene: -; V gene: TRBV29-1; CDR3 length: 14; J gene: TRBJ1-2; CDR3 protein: SVEGDPRGVNYGYT
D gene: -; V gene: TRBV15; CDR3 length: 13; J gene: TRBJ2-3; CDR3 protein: ATSLAGTTTDTQY
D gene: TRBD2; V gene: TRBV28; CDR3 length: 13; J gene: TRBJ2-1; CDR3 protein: ASSLRGLAGGSVV
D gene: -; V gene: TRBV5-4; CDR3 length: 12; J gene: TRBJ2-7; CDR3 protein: ASSLERASYEQY
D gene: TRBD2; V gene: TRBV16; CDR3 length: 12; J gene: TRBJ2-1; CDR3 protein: ASSPGTRGYEQF
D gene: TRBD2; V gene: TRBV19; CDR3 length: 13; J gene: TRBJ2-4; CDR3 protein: ASHGRGLAKNIQY
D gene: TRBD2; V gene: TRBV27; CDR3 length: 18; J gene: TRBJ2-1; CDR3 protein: ASSSRGLAGGGDSYNEQF
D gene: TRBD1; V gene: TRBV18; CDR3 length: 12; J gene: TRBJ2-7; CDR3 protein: ASSRGDRAYEQY
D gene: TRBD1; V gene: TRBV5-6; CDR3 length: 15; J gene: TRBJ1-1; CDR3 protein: ASSLDVGGQGMSEAF
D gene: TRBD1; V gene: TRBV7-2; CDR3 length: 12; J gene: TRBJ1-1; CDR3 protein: ASSPRTGTLGAF
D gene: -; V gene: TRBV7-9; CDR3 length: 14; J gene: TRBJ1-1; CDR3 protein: ASSTRGLPKGTEAF
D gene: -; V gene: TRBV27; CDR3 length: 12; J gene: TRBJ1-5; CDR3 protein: ATTPRGSNQPQH
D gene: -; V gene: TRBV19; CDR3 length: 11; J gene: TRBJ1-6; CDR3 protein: ASSPTGPSPLH
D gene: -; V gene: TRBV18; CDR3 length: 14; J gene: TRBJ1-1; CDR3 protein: ASAPGGTLRNTEAF
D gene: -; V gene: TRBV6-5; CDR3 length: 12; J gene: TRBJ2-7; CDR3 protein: ASSTQGRLYEQY
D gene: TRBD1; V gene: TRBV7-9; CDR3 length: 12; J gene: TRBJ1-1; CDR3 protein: ASSDRDMNTEAF
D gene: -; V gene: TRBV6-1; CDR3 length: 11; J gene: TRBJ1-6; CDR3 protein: ASKETPNSPLH
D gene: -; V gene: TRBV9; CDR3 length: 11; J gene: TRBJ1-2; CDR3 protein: ASSDYREFDYT
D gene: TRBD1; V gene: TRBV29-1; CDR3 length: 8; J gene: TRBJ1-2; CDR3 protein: STDRAEVT
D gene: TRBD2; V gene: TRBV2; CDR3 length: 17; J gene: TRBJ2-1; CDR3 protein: ASSVGAGAHRSSYNEQF
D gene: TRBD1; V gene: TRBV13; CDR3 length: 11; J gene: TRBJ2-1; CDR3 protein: ASSPGGQNEQF
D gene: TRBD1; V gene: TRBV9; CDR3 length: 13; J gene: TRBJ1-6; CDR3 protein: ASSDTGTGRSPLH
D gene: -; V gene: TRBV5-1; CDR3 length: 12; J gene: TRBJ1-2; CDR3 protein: ASSLEPRDYGYT
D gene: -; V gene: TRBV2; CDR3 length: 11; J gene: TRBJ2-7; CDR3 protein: ASSALGRNEQY
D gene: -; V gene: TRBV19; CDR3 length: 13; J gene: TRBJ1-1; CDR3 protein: ASSSRDLRAAEAF
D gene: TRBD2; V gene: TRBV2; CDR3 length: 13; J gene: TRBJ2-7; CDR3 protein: ASSYTSGGAKEQY